The 14 T cell receptor beta chains presented below share a single source sample, sequenced in a study of cytomegalovirus exposure and HLA in healthy donors. PCR employed 60 Vbeta and 13 Jbeta primers. Sequencing used immunoSEQ multiplex PCR; TCRdb keeps in-frame clones, though not all of them. This sample yields approximately 170,000 clones, of which about 77% are seen a single time; roughly 7.3% belongs to the top ten. The specimen sequenced was PBMCs. The source is a male donor in good health and CMV-seropositive.

The rearrangement joins TRBV15 to TRBJ2-3; D is unclear. Looked up from germline, CDR1 is LNHNV and CDR2 is YYDKDF (reference sequence). Deletions cut 1 base from V and 0 bases from J, with 5 bases between. The CDR3 sequence is 14 residues long. This chain's CDR3 is CATSRGGSTDTQYF. The CDR3 DNA reads TGTGCCACCAGCAGAGGAGGCAGCACAGATACGCAGTATTTT.

This rearrangement joins TRBV6-6 to TRBJ2-7; 8 bases line up with TRBD1. After removal of 10 bases from V and 6 bases from J, the junction contained 14 bases not matched to a gene. The CDR3 is made up of 14 amino acids. Germline V CDR1 and CDR2: MNHNY, SVGAGI (reference sequence). CDR3 DNA: TGTGCCACCGCCTCGGGGCAGGGGGCGTCCGAGCAGTACTTC. Translated: CATASGQGASEQYF.

J is TRBJ2-3 and V is TRBV7-3; D is unclear. The germline V gene has CDR1 SGHTA and CDR2 FQGTGA. Trimming cost V 2 bases and J 6 bases, with 9 bases left between them. The CDR3 is made up of 13 amino acids. This CDR3 reads CASSLLSEDTQYF. CDR3 in DNA: TGTGCCAGCAGCTTACTAAGCGAGGATACGCAGTATTTT.

The chain combines TRBV6-6 with TRBJ1-1, with D possibly being TRBD1 (6 bases). Germline CDR1 reads MNHNY; CDR2 reads SVGAGI (reference sequence). The V end lost 2 bases, the J end lost 7 bases, and 11 bases lay between the germline ends. The CDR3 is 13 amino acids. DNA of the CDR3: TGTGCCAGCAGTTACCAGGGGCCGGATGAAGCTTTCTTT. Translation: CASSYQGPDEAFF.

The DNA of the CDR3 is TGCGCCAGCAGACCACATAGCGGGTTGACAGATACGCAGTATTTT. This gives the protein CASRPHSGLTDTQYF. The chain employs TRBV23-1 and TRBJ2-3; 7 bases are shared with TRBD2. TRBV23-1 is annotated as an ORF whose role is uncertain. The CDR3 is 15 residues long. V lost 6 bases to trimming and J lost 3 bases; unmatched junction nucleotides: 9.

The chain carries TRBV5-6 and TRBJ2-2; a possible D gene is TRBD1 (5 bases). Trimming left V 1 base short and J 2 bases short, with 15 bases between. This CDR3 is built from 17 residues. Germline V gene data show CDR1 as SGHDT and CDR2 as YYEEEE. CDR3 nucleotides: TGTGCCAGCAGCTTGCTCGGCAGGGCATCCAACACCGGGGAGCTGTTTTTT. It codes for CASSLLGRASNTGELFF. The full variable domain, its missing parts supplied by reference TRBV5-6 and TRBJ2-2, is DAGVTQSPTHLIKTRGQQVTLRCSPKSGHDTVSWYQQALGQGPQFIFQYYEEEERQRGNFPDRFSGHQFPNYSSELNVNALLLGDSALYLCASSLLGRASNTGELFFGEGSRLTVL.

This chain links TRBV9 with TRBJ2-7; weak D call: TRBD2 (5 bases). The CDR3 sequence is 11 residues long. CDR1 is SGDLS, CDR2 YYNGEE, per germline. V lost 4 bases, J lost 7 bases, and 9 bases lay in between. The CDR3 nucleotides are TGTGCCAGCAGCCCCCGGGAAGAGCAGTACTTC. Encoded protein: CASSPREEQYF.

The V gene is TRBV7-9, the J gene TRBJ2-7, with 7 bases lining up with TRBD2. The trim removed 2 bases at V and 3 bases at J, leaving 7 bases unmatched. Germline CDR1 reads SEHNR; CDR2 reads FQNEAQ (reference sequence). The CDR3 sequence is 15 residues long. The CDR3 DNA follows: TGTGCCAGCAGCTTAACATCTAGCGGAGACTACGAGCAGTACTTC. Its protein product is CASSLTSSGDYEQYF. Filled out from reference TRBV7-9 and TRBJ2-7, the complete variable domain reads DTGVSQNPRHKITKRGQNVTFRCDPISEHNRLYWYRQTLGQGPEFLTYFQNEAQLEKSRLLSDRFSAERPKGSFSTLEIQRTEQGDSAMYLCASSLTSSGDYEQYFGPGTRLTVT.

The chain links TRBV4-2 to TRBJ1-3; D is possibly TRBD1 (5 bases). Per germline, CDR1 LGHNA and CDR2 YNFKEQ. The CDR3 extends over 16 amino acids. The V and J ends lost 0 bases and 4 bases respectively, with 13 bases between them. The CDR3 spells CASSQELGGAGNTIYF. The CDR3 DNA follows: TGTGCCAGCAGCCAAGAATTGGGGGGTGCCGGAAACACCATATATTTT.

The chain links TRBV7-8 to TRBJ2-2; 9 bases align to TRBD2. The CDR3 is 16 residues long. Germline V gene sequence: CDR1 SGHVS, CDR2 FQNEAQ. Germline trimming cut 1 base from V and 6 bases from J; bases unmatched to any gene: 6. The DNA for the CDR3 is TGTGCCAGCAGCTTAGAAACGGCGGGGGGGCCCGGGGAGCTGTTTTTT. It encodes CASSLETAGGPGELFF.

V gene TRBV6-5 combines with J gene TRBJ2-7, with D hard to call. Germline V gives CDR1 MNHEY, CDR2 SVGAGI. This CDR3 has 13 residues. Trimming took off 0 bases at V and 6 bases at J, with 9 bases between the two ends. CDR3 protein: CASSYSAGCEQYF. CDR3 in DNA: TGTGCCAGCAGTTACTCTGCAGGCTGCGAGCAGTACTTC.

The gene calls are TRBV9 and TRBJ2-3, with TRBD2 matching 8 bases. CDR1 is SGDLS, CDR2 YYNGEE, per germline. V lost 3 bases, J lost 4 bases, and 7 bases stayed unmatched. This CDR3 has 15 amino acids. CDR3 sequence reads: CASSAPLAGPDTQYF. The CDR3, as DNA: TGTGCCAGCAGCGCCCCTTTAGCGGGGCCAGATACGCAGTATTTT. The whole variable domain, filled in from reference TRBV9 and TRBJ2-3, reads DSGVTQTPKHLITATGQRVTLRCSPRSGDLSVYWYQQSLDQGLQFLIQYYNGEERAKGNILERFSAQQFPDLHSELNLSSLELGDSALYFCASSAPLAGPDTQYFGPGTRLTVL.

The J gene is TRBJ2-5, the V gene TRBV7-2; D is unresolved. The DNA end is a closer match to TRBJ2-7, so the J assignment may be wrong. Germline assignment: CDR1 SGHTA and CDR2 FQGNSA. This CDR3 spans 13 amino acids. The CDR3 region is CASSLAKSYEQYF. Here the CDR3 DNA reads TGTGCCAGCAGCTTAGCTAAGTCCTACGAGCAGTACTTC.

The CDR3 nucleotides read TGTGCCAGCTCACCAAAACAGGGGGTTACTGAAAAACTGTTTTTT. Protein sequence: CASSPKQGVTEKLFF. The V gene is TRBV18, the J gene TRBJ1-4; 8 bases align to TRBD1. Per the germline V gene, CDR1 is KGHSH and CDR2 is LQKENI. Trimming removed 2 bases from V and 7 bases from J; junction bases left unmatched: 6. CDR3 length: 15 amino acids.